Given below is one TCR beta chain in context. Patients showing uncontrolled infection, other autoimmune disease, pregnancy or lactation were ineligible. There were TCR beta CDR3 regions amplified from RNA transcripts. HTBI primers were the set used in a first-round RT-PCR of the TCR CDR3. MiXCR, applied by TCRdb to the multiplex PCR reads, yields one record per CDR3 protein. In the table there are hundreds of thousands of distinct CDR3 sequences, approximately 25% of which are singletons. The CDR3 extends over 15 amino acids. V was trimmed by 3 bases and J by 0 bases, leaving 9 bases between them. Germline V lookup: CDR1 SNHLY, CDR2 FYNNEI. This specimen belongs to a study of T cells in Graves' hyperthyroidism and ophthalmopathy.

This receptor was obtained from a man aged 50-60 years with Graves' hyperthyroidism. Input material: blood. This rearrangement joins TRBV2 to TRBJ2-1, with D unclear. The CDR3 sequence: CASSDLGISYNEQFF. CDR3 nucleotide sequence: TGTGCCAGCAGTGATCTAGGGATCTCCTACAATGAGCAGTTCTTC.